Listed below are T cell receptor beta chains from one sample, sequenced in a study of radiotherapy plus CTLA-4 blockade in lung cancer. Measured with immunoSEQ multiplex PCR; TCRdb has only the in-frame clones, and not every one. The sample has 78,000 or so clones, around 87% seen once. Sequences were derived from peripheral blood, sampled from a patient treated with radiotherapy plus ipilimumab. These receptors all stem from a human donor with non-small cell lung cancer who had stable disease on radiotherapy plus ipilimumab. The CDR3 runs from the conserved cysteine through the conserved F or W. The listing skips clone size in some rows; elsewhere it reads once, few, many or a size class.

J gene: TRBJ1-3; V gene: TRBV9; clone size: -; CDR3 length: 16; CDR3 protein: CASSVGGGDSGNTIYF
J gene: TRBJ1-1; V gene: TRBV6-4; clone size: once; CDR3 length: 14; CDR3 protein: CASSETGSNTEAFF
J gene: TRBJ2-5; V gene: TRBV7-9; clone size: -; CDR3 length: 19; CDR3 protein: CASSLVHLGQGATQETQYF
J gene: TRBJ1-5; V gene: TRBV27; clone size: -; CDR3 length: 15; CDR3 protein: CASSLGQGTGQPQHF
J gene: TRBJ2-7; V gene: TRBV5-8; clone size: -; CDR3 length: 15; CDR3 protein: CASSLMIGIQGEQYF
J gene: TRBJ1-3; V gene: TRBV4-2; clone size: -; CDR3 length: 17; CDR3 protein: CASSQDNGLGSGNTIYF
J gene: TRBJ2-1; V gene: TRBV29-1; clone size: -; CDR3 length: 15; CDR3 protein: CSVELLAGVSYEQFF
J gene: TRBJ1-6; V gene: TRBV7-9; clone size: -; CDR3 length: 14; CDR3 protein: CASSLVQGDSPLHF
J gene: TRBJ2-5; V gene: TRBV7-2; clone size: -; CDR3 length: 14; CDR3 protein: CASSLGQDQETQYF
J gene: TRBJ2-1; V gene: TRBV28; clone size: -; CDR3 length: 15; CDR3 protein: CASSLGTGAYFEQFF